This T cell receptor beta chain was captured in a study of blood T cell repertoires in COVID-19. Background on the study: The origin of the acute and convalescent COVID-19 samples was the United States, Italy and Spain. Sources were T cells, B-cell-depleted T cells, or PBMCs; the material itself was cDNA or gDNA.

Germline CDR1 and CDR2: SGHDT and YYEEEE. V was cut by 4 bases and J by 1 base, with 8 bases left in between. The CDR3 has 13 amino acids. Method: immunoSEQ multiplex PCR; TCRdb's copy keeps in-frame clones and lacks some. The sample contains about 300,000 clones, around 88% of which appear only once. The V and J genes are TRBV5-6 and TRBJ1-1; D perhaps matches TRBD1 (5 bases). The receptor was derived from a woman aged 30 to 39 with COVID-19, enrolled during active disease. The sequenced sample was peripheral blood. The CDR3 sequence is CASSAGKNTEAFF. The DNA of the CDR3 is TGTGCCAGCAGCGCAGGGAAGAACACTGAAGCTTTCTTT.